The 20 T cell receptor beta chains below were found in one sample sequenced in a study of blood T cells in healthy people across ages. The use of a sample-barcoded 5' primer and a J-beta primer mix characterized a second PCR of roughly 6 to 11 cycles. TCRdb re-called the 5' RACE reads through MiXCR, storing one row per CDR3 protein. The sample carries approximately 780,000 distinct CDR3 sequences, under 30% recorded once. This sample was shared with a second study, whose subject was T cells of mothers and their children.

The sequenced sample consisted of blood. The receptors originated from a boy under 18 in good health.

The chain links TRBV29-1 to TRBJ2-5; 11 bases agree with TRBD2. The CDR3 has 13 amino acids. In germline, CDR1 is SQVTM, CDR2 ANQGSEA. The V segment lost 6 bases and the J segment 7 bases; nucleotides outside the gene matches: 7. DNA for the CDR3: TGCAGCGTGCTTAGCGGGGGGGAAGGGACCCAGTACTTC. This sequence encodes CSVLSGGEGTQYF.

The genes are TRBV7-6 and TRBJ1-1; D call uncertain. The CDR3 loop spans 14 amino acids. The germline V gene has CDR1 SGHVS and CDR2 FNYEAQ. Trimming cost V 5 bases and J 1 base, with 11 bases left between them. The CDR3 here is CASSPRVGNTEAFF. The DNA of the CDR3 is TGTGCCAGCAGCCCCCGGGTCGGGAACACTGAAGCTTTCTTT.

This clonotype appeared a single time. J is TRBJ2-7 and V is TRBV6-5; a possible D gene is TRBD1 (7 bases). The J call may be incorrect, as the DNA end agrees better with TRBJ2-1. This CDR3 has 15 residues. Germline V CDR1 and CDR2: MNHEY, SVGAGI. CDR3 sequence reads: CASSTNQGGWHEQFF. CDR3 coding DNA: TGTGCCAGCAGCACCAACCAGGGGGGTTGGCATGAGCAGTTCTTC.

The chain combines TRBV29-1 with TRBJ2-5, with 10 positions matching TRBD2. Germline values: CDR1 SQVTM, CDR2 ANQGSEA. This CDR3 is built from 14 residues. The junction had 7 bases not matched to a gene; V was cut back by 7 bases and J by 2 bases. In DNA, the CDR3 is TGCAGCGGTATTTCTAGCGGGGGTCAAGAGACCCAGTACTTC. This encodes CSGISSGGQETQYF.

This chain links TRBV5-1 with TRBJ1-1; no reliable D call. The germline V gene encodes CDR1 SGHRS and CDR2 YFSETQ. Trimming cost V 9 bases and J 1 base, with 16 bases left between them. CDR3 length: 14 amino acids. The CDR3 reads CATKEPQSNTEAFF. The CDR3 DNA sequence: TGCGCCACCAAGGAGCCCCAATCGAACACTGAAGCTTTCTTT.

In DNA form, the CDR3 reads TGTGCCAGCAGCCAAGGGAGCCCAGATACGCAGTATTTT. Protein product: CASSQGSPDTQYF. The chain has TRBV3-1 and TRBJ2-3; unclear D gene. Germline loops: CDR1 LGHDT, CDR2 YNNKEL (reference sequence). The V end was cut by 1 base, the J end by 4 bases, with 6 bases between. The CDR3 consists of 13 residues.

This clonotype appeared a few times. Here the CDR3 DNA reads TGCAGTCCTACCGGCCCCGGCAAGAGGGAGACCCAGTACTTC. Translating it yields CSPTGPGKRETQYF. The chain joins TRBV20-1 to TRBJ2-5, with unresolved D. The CDR3 has 14 residues. V lost 8 bases, J lost 5 bases, and 21 bases lay in between. Germline CDR1 and CDR2: DFQATT and SNEGSKA (reference sequence).

The sample holds a few counts of this clonotype. The chain joins TRBV11-2 to TRBJ2-4; no reliable D call. The CDR3 has 14 residues. The V gene's germline CDR1 is SGHAT and CDR2 FQNNGV. Trimming took 3 bases from V and 2 from J, leaving 8 bases between them. The CDR3 bases are TGTGCCAGCAGCTTCGGAGTTACCAAAAACATTCAGTACTTC. It is translated as CASSFGVTKNIQYF.

The chain employs TRBV7-8 and TRBJ2-3, with TRBD2 as a possible D gene (5 bases). Trimming left V 5 bases short and J 5 bases short, with 11 bases between. The CDR3 sequence is 13 residues long. Germline V gives CDR1 SGHVS, CDR2 FQNEAQ. CDR3 nucleotide sequence: TGTGCCAGCAGCACGCAGCGGCGAGATACGCAGTATTTT. This sequence encodes CASSTQRRDTQYF.

V usage is TRBV18 and J usage is TRBJ1-5; no firm D call. Germline CDR1 and CDR2: KGHSH and LQKENI. This CDR3 is 15 amino acids long. Trimming removed 6 bases from V and 3 bases from J, with 15 bases in between. The CDR3 DNA reads as TGTGCCAGCTCGGCCACGGAGGGAACCAATCAGCCCCAGCATTTT. Its protein is CASSATEGTNQPQHF.

This clonotype has more than one count but fewer than ten. A junction boundary mismatches the germline segment, possibly from a read error. V usage is TRBV28 and J usage is TRBJ2-5, with 8 nucleotides matching TRBD2. Germline V gene sequence: CDR1 MDHEN, CDR2 SYDVKM. CDR3 size: 13 residues. The CDR3 protein is CASSRWVAGPSHF. The CDR3 DNA reads TGTGCCAGCAGCCGCTGGGTAGCGGGGCCCTCTCACTTC.

A few counts support this clonotype. The chain combines TRBV7-6 with TRBJ2-1; 7 bases fit TRBD1. Germline trimming cut 5 bases from V and 5 bases from J; bases unmatched to any gene: 12. Germline V lookup: CDR1 SGHVS, CDR2 FNYEAQ. The CDR3 loop spans 16 amino acids. CDR3 DNA sequence: TGTGCCAGCAGCCAAGGGGGCCCCGCGGTCAACAATGAGCAGTTCTTC. This gives the protein CASSQGGPAVNNEQFF. Complete variable domain (other parts from reference TRBV7-6 and TRBJ2-1): GAGVSQSPRYKVTKRGQDVALRCDPISGHVSLYWYRQALGQGPEFLTYFNYEAQQDKSGLPNDRFSAERPEGSISTLTIQRTEQRDSAMYRCASSQGGPAVNNEQFFGPGTRLTVL.

This sequence joins TRBV11-1 and TRBJ1-6; possibly TRBD1 for D (6 bases). The V end was cut by 2 bases, the J end by 9 bases, with 8 bases between. From germline, CDR1 is SGHAT and CDR2 FQDESV (reference sequence). The CDR3 totals 13 residues. This CDR3 reads CASSLTDSSPLHF. CDR3 nucleotide sequence: TGTGCCAGCAGCTTAACGGACAGTTCACCCCTCCACTTT.

The genes are TRBV20-1 and TRBJ2-3, with 9 bases that match TRBD1. Per the germline V gene, CDR1 is DFQATT and CDR2 is SNEGSKA (reference sequence). The ends lost 3 bases at V and 3 bases at J; junction bases unmatched: 10. This CDR3 contains 16 residues. CDR3 amino acids: CSASPLTGGETDTQYF. For the CDR3, the DNA is TGCAGTGCTAGCCCCCTAACAGGGGGCGAAACAGATACGCAGTATTTT.

This clonotype has more than one count but fewer than ten. This chain links TRBV5-1 with TRBJ2-2, with 9 bases identical to TRBD1. Germline assignment: CDR1 SGHRS and CDR2 YFSETQ. Trimming took 4 bases from V and 7 from J; bases not matched to a gene: 11. This CDR3 is 16 amino acids long. In DNA, the CDR3 is TGCGCCAGCAGCCCGGGGGACAGGGCCCGGGACGGGGAGCTGTTTTTT. This sequence encodes CASSPGDRARDGELFF. The complete variable domain, with remaining parts taken from reference TRBV5-1 and TRBJ2-2, reads KAGVTQTPRYLIKTRGQQVTLSCSPISGHRSVSWYQQTPGQGLQFLFEYFSETQRNKGNFPGRFSGRQFSNSRSEMNVSTLELGDSALYLCASSPGDRARDGELFFGEGSRLTVL.

The rearrangement joins TRBV6-5 to TRBJ1-3; D remains ambiguous. V was shortened by 8 bases and J by 0 bases, with 11 bases between the two germline ends. The CDR3 has 14 amino acids. Germline V CDR1 and CDR2: MNHEY, SVGAGI. This chain's CDR3 is CASYYPVSGNTIYF. CDR3 in DNA: TGTGCCAGCTATTACCCGGTCTCTGGAAACACCATATATTTT.

This clonotype was counted ten times or more. This chain joins TRBV2 and TRBJ2-7; D might be TRBD1 (6 bases). The V end was cut by 5 bases, the J end by 3 bases, with 14 bases between. CDR3 size: 14 residues. Germline assignment: CDR1 SNHLY and CDR2 FYNNEI. The CDR3 nucleotides are TGTGCCAGCAGTTTACAGGGTGGGTTCTACGAGCAGTACTTC. It codes for CASSLQGGFYEQYF. Drawing the rest from reference TRBV2 and TRBJ2-7, the complete variable domain is EPEVTQTPSHQVTQMGQEVILRCVPISNHLYFYWYRQILGQKVEFLVSFYNNEISEKSEIFDDQFSVERPDGSNFTLKIRSTKLEDSAMYFCASSLQGGFYEQYFGPGTRLTVT.

A note on this clonotype: At one boundary the junction diverges from the germline segment, which might be a read error. The chain employs TRBV5-5 and TRBJ1-4; 8 bases map to TRBD1. CDR1 SGHKS and CDR2 YYEKEE come from the germline V gene (reference sequence). The CDR3 covers 14 residues. As DNA, the CDR3 is TGTGCCAGCAGCTTGACAGGGGGTAATGAAAGACTGTTTTTT. As protein: CASSLTGGNERLFF.

The chain uses TRBV9 and TRBJ1-2; 12 nucleotides match TRBD1. The J segment lost 0 bases and the V segment lost 2 bases, leaving 5 bases of the junction unmatched. The CDR3 sequence is 17 residues long. Germline V CDR1 and CDR2: SGDLS, YYNGEE. CDR3 protein: CASSVSRDRGPNYGYTF. DNA of the CDR3: TGTGCCAGCAGCGTTTCCCGGGACAGGGGGCCTAACTATGGCTACACCTTC.

J is TRBJ2-5 and V is TRBV7-8, with 7 nucleotides matching TRBD1. V was clipped by 5 bases and J by 0 bases; unmatched bases: 3. Germline V CDR1 and CDR2: SGHVS, FQNEAQ. This CDR3 comprises 14 residues. The DNA for the CDR3 is TGTGCCAGCAGCAAACAGGGGTACCAAGAGACCCAGTACTTC. Its translation: CASSKQGYQETQYF.